Listed here are 30 T cell receptor beta chains from one sample, sequenced in a study of beta chain features in type 1 diabetes. Investigators reverse transcribed all isolated RNA, so they sequenced expressed TCRB transcripts. The table came from immunoSEQ multiplex PCR; TCRdb's copy has only in-frame clones and leaves some out. Of about 250,000 clones in the sample, 13% to 15% were seen once. Material for sequencing was naive CD4+ T cells from blood. Source of these receptors: a woman between 40 and 55 years old in good health.

This sequence joins TRBV19 and TRBJ2-3; 9 positions match TRBD2. CDR1 and CDR2 (germline): LNHDA, SQIVND (reference sequence). This CDR3 is built from 14 residues. Unmatched junction bases numbered 5, after V lost 6 bases and J lost 4 bases. CDR3: CASRRRGGPDTQYF. For the CDR3, the DNA is TGTGCCAGTAGGCGGCGGGGGGGCCCAGATACGCAGTATTTT. Based on the CDR3 plus reference TRBV19 and TRBJ2-3, the full variable domain is DGGITQSPKYLFRKEGQNVTLSCEQNLNHDAMYWYRQDPGQGLRLIYYSQIVNDFQKGDIAEGYSVSREKKESFPLTVTSAQKNPTAFYLCASRRRGGPDTQYFGPGTRLTVL.

The table lists this clone with a few counts. V is TRBV6-5 and J is TRBJ2-5, with 11 bases lining up with TRBD1. Trimming took 5 bases from V and 2 from J; bases not matched to a gene: 4. CDR1 MNHEY and CDR2 SVGAGI come from the germline V gene. This CDR3 comprises 15 residues. The CDR3 nucleotides are TGTGCCAGCAGTGGACAGGGGGCGCGTCAAGAGACCCAGTACTTC. Its translation: CASSGQGARQETQYF.

This clone occurred a few times. The gene calls are TRBV5-4 and TRBJ2-2; D is possibly TRBD1 (6 bases). The length of the CDR3 is 17 residues. V was shortened by 4 bases and J by 1 base, with 17 bases between the two germline ends. Germline V gene lookup returns CDR1 SGHNT and CDR2 YYREEE (reference sequence). CDR3 protein: CASSQINRARNTGELFF. CDR3 bases: TGTGCCAGCAGCCAGATAAACAGGGCGCGGAACACCGGGGAGCTGTTTTTT.

This chain connects TRBV19 to TRBJ2-3; the D gene is possibly TRBD2 (6 bases). CDR1 and CDR2 (germline): LNHDA, SQIVND (reference sequence). Trimming stripped 4 bases from V and 1 base from J, with 18 bases between. The CDR3 extends over 17 amino acids. CDR3 residues: CASSTPGLGVGTDTQYF. CDR3 DNA: TGTGCCAGTAGTACTCCGGGACTCGGAGTGGGCACAGATACGCAGTATTTT.

J is TRBJ2-1 and V is TRBV2; 7 bases align to TRBD2. Germline V gives CDR1 SNHLY, CDR2 FYNNEI. Trimming removed 2 bases from V and 8 bases from J; junction bases left unmatched: 6. The CDR3 length is 14 residues. The CDR3 sequence is CASSESSGVDEQFF. For the CDR3, the DNA is TGTGCCAGCAGTGAATCCAGCGGGGTAGATGAGCAGTTCTTC. The full variable domain, rest sourced from reference TRBV2 and TRBJ2-1, is EPEVTQTPSHQVTQMGQEVILRCVPISNHLYFYWYRQILGQKVEFLVSFYNNEISEKSEIFDDQFSVERPDGSNFTLKIRSTKLEDSAMYFCASSESSGVDEQFFGPGTRLTVL.

V is TRBV5-1 and J is TRBJ2-1; perhaps TRBD2 as D (6 bases). CDR1 is SGHRS, CDR2 YFSETQ, per germline. Trimming removed 4 bases at V and 7 bases at J, with 15 bases between. The CDR3 spans 14 residues. For the CDR3, the DNA is TGCGCCAGCAGCGTCGCCGGGGCGGGGAATGAGCAGTTCTTC. Translation: CASSVAGAGNEQFF.

This clone was seen only a few times. The chain recombines TRBV5-1 with TRBJ2-2; 8 positions agree with TRBD1. Trimming at V came to 4 bases and at J to 3 bases, leaving 5 bases not matched to a gene. The germline gives CDR1 SGHRS, CDR2 YFSETQ. The CDR3 spans 15 residues. The CDR3 protein is CASSPRTGYTGELFF. CDR3 in DNA: TGCGCCAGCAGCCCTCGGACAGGGTACACCGGGGAGCTGTTTTTT.

This clone was seen a few times. The V gene is TRBV7-8, the J gene TRBJ1-6; D is unclear. CDR1 SGHVS and CDR2 FQNEAQ come from the germline V gene. CDR3 length: 13 residues. Trimming shortened V by 5 bases and J by 6 bases, and 8 bases separated the two germline ends. The CDR3 sequence: CASSASVNSPLHF. DNA for the CDR3: TGTGCCAGCAGCGCCAGCGTTAATTCACCCCTCCACTTT.

V gene TRBV7-2 combines with J gene TRBJ2-1; 8 bases match TRBD1. Germline values: CDR1 SGHTA, CDR2 FQGNSA. The CDR3 loop spans 12 amino acids. The ends lost 5 bases at V and 8 bases at J; junction bases unmatched: 2. The chain's CDR3 is CASSGQGDEQFF. The DNA for the CDR3 is TGTGCCAGCAGCGGACAGGGCGATGAGCAGTTCTTC. Full variable domain (rest looked up from reference TRBV7-2 and TRBJ2-1): GAGVSQSPSNKVTEKGKDVELRCDPISGHTALYWYRQSLGQGLEFLIYFQGNSAPDKSGLPSDRFSAERTGGSVSTLTIQRTQQEDSAVYLCASSGQGDEQFFGPGTRLTVL.

CDR3 amino acids: CASSIDPVVAFF. The CDR3 DNA sequence: TGTGCCAGTAGTATAGATCCTGTCGTGGCTTTCTTT. The chain joins TRBV19 to TRBJ1-1; D uncertain. This CDR3 has 12 amino acids. V gave up 0 bases and J gave up 11 bases, with 10 bases separating them. Germline V gene lookup returns CDR1 LNHDA and CDR2 SQIVND (reference sequence).

The chain carries TRBV12-5 and TRBJ1-2; D gene ambiguous. Germline assignment: CDR1 LGHNT and CDR2 FRNRAP. Trimming pared 4 bases from V and 1 base from J, leaving 13 bases between. The CDR3 runs to 15 residues. The CDR3 sequence is CASGYFPRDNYGYTF. The CDR3 DNA follows: TGTGCTAGTGGTTACTTCCCCCGGGATAACTATGGCTACACCTTC.

The rearrangement links TRBV5-1 to TRBJ2-3; TRBD2 matches 9 bases. The length of the CDR3 is 14 residues. After removal of 9 bases from V and 1 base from J, the junction contained 6 bases not matched to a gene. Per the germline V gene, CDR1 is SGHRS and CDR2 is YFSETQ. CDR3 protein: CATAGGPGTDTQYF. The CDR3 coding sequence is TGCGCCACCGCGGGGGGGCCCGGCACAGATACGCAGTATTTT.

The chain links TRBV6-1 to TRBJ1-2; no reliable D call. With 8 bases removed from V and 2 bases from J, the gap between germline ends came to 12 bases. The CDR3 is 13 residues long. CDR1 and CDR2 (germline): MNHNS, SASEGT. The DNA for the CDR3 is TGTGCCAGCGCCCCGGCGGGGAACTATGGCTACACCTTC. This translates into CASAPAGNYGYTF.

The chain couples TRBV10-2 to TRBJ1-4; D gene unclear. V dropped 4 bases and J dropped 8 bases, with 11 bases sitting between them. The CDR3 contains 13 residues. Germline lookup yields CDR1 WSHSY and CDR2 SAAADI. This CDR3 is CASSGSGTEKLFF. The CDR3, as DNA: TGCGCCAGCAGTGGCAGCGGAACCGAAAAACTGTTTTTT.

This rearrangement joins TRBV18 to TRBJ2-7; D uncertain. In germline, CDR1 is KGHSH, CDR2 LQKENI. Trimming left V 8 bases short and J 0 bases short, with 5 bases between. This CDR3 comprises 11 residues. CDR3 bases: TGTGCCAGCCAATCCTCCTACGAGCAGTACTTC. Translated, it gives CASQSSYEQYF. The full variable domain, its missing parts supplied by reference TRBV18 and TRBJ2-7, is NAGVMQNPRHLVRRRGQEARLRCSPMKGHSHVYWYRQLPEEGLKFMVYLQKENIIDESGMPKERFSAEFPKEGPSILRIQQVVRGDSAAYFCASQSSYEQYFGPGTRLTVT.

This clone was counted at least ten times. V usage is TRBV29-1 and J usage is TRBJ2-4; maybe TRBD1 (5 bases). The CDR3 covers 14 residues. Germline V gene sequence: CDR1 SQVTM, CDR2 ANQGSEA. V lost 5 bases and J lost 0, with 11 bases in between. DNA of the CDR3: TGCAGCGTTACCCCGGACATAGCCAAAAACATTCAGTACTTC. It codes for CSVTPDIAKNIQYF.

The CDR3 DNA reads as TGCGCCAGCAGCCAACAACTTCCAGGGAACTATGGCTACACCTTC. Protein product: CASSQQLPGNYGYTF. J is TRBJ1-2 and V is TRBV4-3; possibly TRBD1 for D (5 bases). Per germline, CDR1 LGHNA and CDR2 YSLEER. With 2 bases removed from V and 2 bases from J, the gap between germline ends came to 12 bases. CDR3 length equals 15 residues.

This clone was counted many times. V is TRBV29-1 and J is TRBJ2-1, with TRBD2 identical over 9 bases. J lost 2 bases, V lost 4 bases, and 3 bases had no gene match. This CDR3 has 14 amino acids. Germline loops: CDR1 SQVTM, CDR2 ANQGSEA. The CDR3 DNA reads TGCAGCGTTGCTAGCGGGGAAACCTACAATGAGCAGTTCTTC. Translation: CSVASGETYNEQFF.

This rearrangement joins TRBV23-1 to TRBJ2-2; TRBD1 matches at 9 bases. TRBV23-1 is given ORF status, its function remaining uncertain. V trimming: 0 bases; J trimming: 1 base; junction bases outside the gene matches: 6. The CDR3 is 18 residues long. The CDR3 protein is CASSQSTGQGQNTGELFF. CDR3 nucleotide sequence: TGCGCCAGCAGTCAATCGACGGGACAGGGACAGAACACCGGGGAGCTGTTTTTT.

V is TRBV7-8 and J is TRBJ1-2; D remains unclear. Germline CDR1 SGHVS, CDR2 FQNEAQ. This CDR3 comprises 14 residues. V was cut by 1 base and J by 4 bases, with 10 bases left in between. Written as DNA, the CDR3 is TGTGCCAGCAGCTTAGTCGTGGACTCCTATGGCTACACCTTC. Translation gives CASSLVVDSYGYTF.

This chain uses TRBV6-6 with TRBJ2-3; 9 nucleotides align to TRBD2. The CDR3 length is 15 residues. Germline V gives CDR1 MNHNY, CDR2 SVGAGI (reference sequence). V lost 6 bases, J lost 2 bases, and 6 bases stayed unmatched. The CDR3 here is CASRASGGNTDTQYF. CDR3 nucleotide sequence: TGTGCCAGCAGGGCGAGCGGGGGGAACACAGATACGCAGTATTTT.

This sequence joins TRBV6-5 and TRBJ1-1; maybe TRBD1 (6 bases). The CDR3 totals 16 residues. Germline CDR1 is MNHEY and CDR2 is SVGAGI. V lost 2 bases and J lost 0, with 13 bases in between. In DNA form, the CDR3 reads TGTGCCAGCAGTTACACGACAGGACCGATGAACACTGAAGCTTTCTTT. This encodes CASSYTTGPMNTEAFF.

This clone was observed a few times. This chain joins TRBV6-5 and TRBJ2-1; 8 bases fit TRBD1. This CDR3 is 14 amino acids long. V lost 5 bases to trimming and J lost 1 base; unmatched junction nucleotides: 1. The germline gives CDR1 MNHEY, CDR2 SVGAGI. The CDR3 spells CASSGQGSYNEQFF. In DNA, the CDR3 is TGTGCCAGCAGTGGACAGGGATCCTACAATGAGCAGTTCTTC.

J is TRBJ1-1 and V is TRBV29-1, with TRBD1 identical over 7 bases. The CDR3 covers 14 residues. Trimming removed 7 bases from V and 4 bases from J; junction bases left unmatched: 12. Germline values: CDR1 SQVTM, CDR2 ANQGSEA. The CDR3 sequence is CSARQGVEVTEAFF. CDR3 bases: TGCAGCGCTCGACAGGGAGTGGAGGTCACTGAAGCTTTCTTT. The entire variable domain, with the rest obtained from reference TRBV29-1 and TRBJ1-1, is as follows: SAVISQKPSRDICQRGTSLTIQCQVDSQVTMMFWYRQQPGQSLTLIATANQGSEATYESGFVIDKFPISRPNLTFSTLTVSNMSPEDSSIYLCSARQGVEVTEAFFGQGTRLTVV.

This clone was detected a few times. The CDR3 nucleotides are TGTGCCAGCAGGGGACAGCCCTATGGCTACACCTTC. It encodes CASRGQPYGYTF. The genes are TRBV21-1 and TRBJ1-2; the table gives TRBD1 as D, unverified against the DNA. TRBV21-1 is a pseudogene locus. The CDR3 runs 12 residues.

The chain has TRBV6-5 and TRBJ1-4, with D maybe TRBD1 (6 bases). The CDR3 is 13 amino acids. The ends were cut back, 5 bases at V and 10 bases at J, with 14 bases in the middle. The V gene's germline CDR1 is MNHEY and CDR2 SVGAGI. CDR3 loop: CASSRGAGGKLFF. In DNA form, the CDR3 reads TGTGCCAGCAGTCGGGGGGCCGGGGGAAAACTGTTTTTT.

This clone was seen a few times. The chain has TRBV9 and TRBJ1-6; 8 positions agree with TRBD1. Germline V CDR1 and CDR2: SGDLS, YYNGEE. With V trimmed by 2 bases and J by 2 bases, 3 bases remained unmatched. The CDR3 is 16 amino acids. The CDR3 sequence is CASSVEQGAYNSPLHF. The CDR3 bases are TGTGCCAGCAGCGTGGAACAGGGGGCCTATAATTCACCCCTCCACTTT.

The rearrangement joins TRBV10-1 to TRBJ1-2, with 7 bases lining up with TRBD1. Losses at the gene ends were 5 bases for V and 0 bases for J; bases not matched to a gene: 9. Looked up from germline, CDR1 is WNHNN and CDR2 is SYGVQD (reference sequence). CDR3 size: 16 residues. The CDR3, as DNA: TGCGCCAGCAGTCAGGAACAGGGGATGGCTAACTATGGCTACACCTTC. It yields the protein CASSQEQGMANYGYTF.

The genes are TRBV7-9 and TRBJ2-5, with 9 bases lining up with TRBD2. CDR1 and CDR2 from the germline V gene are SEHNR and FQNEAQ (reference sequence). V was clipped by 5 bases and J by 5 bases; unmatched bases: 6. The CDR3 is 14 residues long. The CDR3, as DNA: TGTGCCAGCAGCGAAGGACTAGCGTGGGAGACCCAGTACTTC. Protein: CASSEGLAWETQYF. The full variable domain, with the rest looked up from reference TRBV7-9 and TRBJ2-5, is DTGVSQNPRHKITKRGQNVTFRCDPISEHNRLYWYRQTLGQGPEFLTYFQNEAQLEKSRLLSDRFSAERPKGSFSTLEIQRTEQGDSAMYLCASSEGLAWETQYFGPGTRLLVL.

This clone was detected a few times. The rearrangement links TRBV7-2 to TRBJ1-2; no reliable D call. The V end lost 1 base, the J end lost 0 bases, and 9 bases lay between the germline ends. The CDR3 covers 15 residues. CDR1 and CDR2 from the germline V gene are SGHTA and FQGNSA. CDR3 sequence (DNA): TGTGCCAGCAGCTTAGAACCCACAGCTAACTATGGCTACACCTTC. Its translation is CASSLEPTANYGYTF.